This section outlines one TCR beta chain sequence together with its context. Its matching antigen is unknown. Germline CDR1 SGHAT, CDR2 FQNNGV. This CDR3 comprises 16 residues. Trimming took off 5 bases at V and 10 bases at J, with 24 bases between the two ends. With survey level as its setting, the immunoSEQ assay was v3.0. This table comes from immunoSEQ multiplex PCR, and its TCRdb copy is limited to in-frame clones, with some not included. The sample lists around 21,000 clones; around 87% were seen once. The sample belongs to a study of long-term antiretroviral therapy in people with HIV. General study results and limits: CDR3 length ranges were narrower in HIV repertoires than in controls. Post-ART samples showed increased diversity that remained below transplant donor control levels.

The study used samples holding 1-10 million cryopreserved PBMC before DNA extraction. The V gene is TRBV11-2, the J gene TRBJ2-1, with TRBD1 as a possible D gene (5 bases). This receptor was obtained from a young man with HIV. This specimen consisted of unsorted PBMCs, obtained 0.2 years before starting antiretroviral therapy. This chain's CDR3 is CASSLGEGVDRWEQFF. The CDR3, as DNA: TGTGCCAGCAGCCTAGGAGAAGGTGTTGACAGATGGGAGCAGTTCTTC.